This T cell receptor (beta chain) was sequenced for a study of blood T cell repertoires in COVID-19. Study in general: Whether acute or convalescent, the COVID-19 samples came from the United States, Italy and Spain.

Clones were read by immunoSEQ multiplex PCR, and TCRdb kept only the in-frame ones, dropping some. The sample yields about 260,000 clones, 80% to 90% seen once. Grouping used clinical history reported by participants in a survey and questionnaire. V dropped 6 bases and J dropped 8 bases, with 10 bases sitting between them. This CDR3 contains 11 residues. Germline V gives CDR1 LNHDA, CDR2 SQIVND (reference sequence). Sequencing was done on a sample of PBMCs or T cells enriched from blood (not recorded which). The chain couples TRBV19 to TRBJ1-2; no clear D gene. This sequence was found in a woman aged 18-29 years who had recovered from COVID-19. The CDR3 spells CASSRGYGYTF. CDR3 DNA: TGTGCCAGTAGCCGGGGATACGGCTACACCTTC. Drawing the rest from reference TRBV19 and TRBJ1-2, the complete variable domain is DGGITQSPKYLFRKEGQNVTLSCEQNLNHDAMYWYRQDPGQGLRLIYYSQIVNDFQKGDIAEGYSVSREKKESFPLTVTSAQKNPTAFYLCASSRGYGYTFGSGTRLTVV.